A selection of T cell receptor beta chains follows, all from one sample in a study of blood T cell repertoires in COVID-19. Sequencing was performed with immunoSEQ multiplex PCR; in TCRdb, only in-frame clones are kept and a portion is missing. The sample holds about 180,000 clones; approximately 83% are singletons and the top ten take roughly 11%. The specimen sequenced was peripheral blood. The receptors derive from a human donor with active or convalescent COVID-19. The donor label of this sample is uncertain. Each CDR3 is given without its conserved first and last residue.

v_call,cdr3_length,j_call,cdr3_aa
TRBV18,11,TRBJ2-5,ASSPPAEETQY
TRBV2,12,TRBJ2-7,ASSVEGAGYEQY
TRBV27,14,TRBJ2-7,ASRSLPTSGEHEQY
TRBV30,13,TRBJ2-7,AWSGKGLAGSEQY
TRBV7-2,13,TRBJ2-7,ASSFGQRRNYEQY
TRBV2,10,TRBJ1-5,ASSDPSKPQH
TRBV6-4,13,TRBJ2-3,ASSDGLARTDTQY
TRBV3-1/TRBV3-2,12,TRBJ2-7,ASTLNGGTYEQY
TRBV15,11,TRBJ1-5,ATSPPNQGAQH
TRBV3-1/TRBV3-2,11,TRBJ1-2,ASSQVLSYGYT
TRBV6-5,12,TRBJ1-3,ASRGGRAGNTIY
TRBV5-1,14,TRBJ2-1,ASRTLGLAGPNEQF
TRBV11-3,16,TRBJ2-1,ASSPGTSEAQSYNEQF
TRBV5-1,14,TRBJ2-1,ASSLGVGGAYNEQF
TRBV7-2,13,TRBJ2-1,ASSYQGPGGGEQF
TRBV12-3/TRBV12-4,10,TRBJ2-1,ASRLADNEQF
TRBV7-2,14,TRBJ2-1,ASSRTRWGFYNEQF
TRBV5-1,14,TRBJ2-4,ASSLAVGGGKNIQY